This T cell receptor (beta chain) was captured by sequencing in a study of shared clonotypes between healthy human individuals. Of note for this clone: The target antigen is unknown.

In the source study's methods: ImmunoSEQ yielded junction-only sequences lacking quality scores, so filtering differed. Libraries were prepared by immunoSEQ multiplex PCR; TCRdb keeps only in-frame clonotypes and omits some of them. For V, J and clone size, that table is used; D and trimming come from the DNA. The sample has roughly 2.4 million clones; more than 90% are singletons. Each donor was a Caucasian adult residing in Nashville, Tennessee. Study results and limitations: Clonotypes which were not shared had lower generation probabilities than clonotypes that all four donors shared.

Per the germline V gene, CDR1 is MNHEY and CDR2 is SVGAGI. The CDR3 has 14 residues. Trimming left V 6 bases short and J 2 bases short, with 13 bases between. The receptor comes from a man aged 18-30 years in good health. The chain employs TRBV6-5 and TRBJ1-2; D perhaps matches TRBD1 (6 bases). Source material: naive CD4+ T cells sorted from blood. Subset defined: CD45RA+ positively selected. CDR3 protein: CASRLGGGNYGYTF. In DNA form, the CDR3 reads TGTGCCAGCAGGTTAGGGGGTGGAAACTATGGCTACACCTTC.